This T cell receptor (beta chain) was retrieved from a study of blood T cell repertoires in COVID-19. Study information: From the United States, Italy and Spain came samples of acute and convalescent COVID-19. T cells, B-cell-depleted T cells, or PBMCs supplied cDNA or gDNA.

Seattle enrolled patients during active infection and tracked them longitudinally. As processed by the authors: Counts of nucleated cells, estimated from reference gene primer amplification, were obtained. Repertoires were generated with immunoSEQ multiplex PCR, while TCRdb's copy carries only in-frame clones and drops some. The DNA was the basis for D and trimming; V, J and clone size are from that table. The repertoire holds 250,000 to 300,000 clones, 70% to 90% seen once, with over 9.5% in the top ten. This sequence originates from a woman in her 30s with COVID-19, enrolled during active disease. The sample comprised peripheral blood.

The CDR3 nucleotides are TGTGCCAGCGGGTCCCACTGGCGGGGGGGCGGCAATGAGCAGTTCTTC. It is translated as CASGSHWRGGGNEQFF. V usage is TRBV28 and J usage is TRBJ2-1; TRBD2 agrees at 9 bases. The junction had 14 bases not matched to a gene; V was cut back by 8 bases and J by 6 bases. Germline V CDR1 and CDR2: MDHEN, SYDVKM. The CDR3 covers 16 residues. Using reference TRBV28 and TRBJ2-1 for the parts outside the CDR3, the full variable domain is DVKVTQSSRYLVKRTGEKVFLECVQDMDHENMFWYRQDPGLGLRLIYFSYDVKMKEKGDIPEGYSVSREKKERFSLILESASTNQTSMYLCASGSHWRGGGNEQFFGPGTRLTVL.